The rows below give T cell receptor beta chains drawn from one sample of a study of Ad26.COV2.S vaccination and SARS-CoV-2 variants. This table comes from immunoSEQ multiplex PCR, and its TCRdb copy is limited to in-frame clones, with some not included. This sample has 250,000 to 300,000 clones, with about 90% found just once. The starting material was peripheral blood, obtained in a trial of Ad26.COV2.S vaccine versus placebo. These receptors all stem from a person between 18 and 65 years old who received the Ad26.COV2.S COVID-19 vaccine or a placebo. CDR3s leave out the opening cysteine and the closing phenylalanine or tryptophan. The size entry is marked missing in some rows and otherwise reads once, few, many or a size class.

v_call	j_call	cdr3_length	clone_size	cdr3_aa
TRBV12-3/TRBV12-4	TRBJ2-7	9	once	ASSTHYEQY
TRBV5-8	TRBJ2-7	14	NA	ASSLPRGQGSYEQY
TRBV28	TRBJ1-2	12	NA	ASSLEQGLGGYT
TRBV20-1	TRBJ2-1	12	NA	SASVRSSYNEQF
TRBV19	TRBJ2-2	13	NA	ASSHGRGASGELF
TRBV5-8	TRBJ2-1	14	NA	ASSPRPPLLYNEQF
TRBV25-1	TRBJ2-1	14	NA	ASSESGTSGRNEQF
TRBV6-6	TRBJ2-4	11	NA	ASSQDGLNIQY
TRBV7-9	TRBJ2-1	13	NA	ASSAQGTAYNEQF
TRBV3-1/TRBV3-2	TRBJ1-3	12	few	ASSQAQYGNTIY
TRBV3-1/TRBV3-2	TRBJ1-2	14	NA	ASSPRGQEASGGYT
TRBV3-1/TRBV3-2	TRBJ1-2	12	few	ASSQDRESSGYT
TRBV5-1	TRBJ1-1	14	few	ASSPFSRGVNTEAF
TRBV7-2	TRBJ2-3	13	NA	ASSLIGLSADTQY
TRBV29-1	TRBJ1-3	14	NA	SVEFYEPSSGNTIY
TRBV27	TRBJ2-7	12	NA	ASSLGTSVYEQY
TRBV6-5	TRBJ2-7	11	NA	ASHSGRWREQY
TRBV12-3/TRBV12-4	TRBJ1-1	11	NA	ASILTGPAEAF
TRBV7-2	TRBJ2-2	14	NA	ASSNTWRVDTGELF
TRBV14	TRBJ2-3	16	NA	ASSHPPMTSGSTDTQY
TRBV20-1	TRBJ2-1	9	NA	SARSQYEQF
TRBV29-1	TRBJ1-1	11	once	SVGQFENTEAF
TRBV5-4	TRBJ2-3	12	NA	ATLVAGVGDTQY
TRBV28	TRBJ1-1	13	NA	ASSLPSVRGTEAF
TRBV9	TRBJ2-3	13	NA	ASSRSGRAIDTQY
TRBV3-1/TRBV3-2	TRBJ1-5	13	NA	ASSQGGGTNQPQH
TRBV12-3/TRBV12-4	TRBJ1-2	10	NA	ASSFNQRGYT
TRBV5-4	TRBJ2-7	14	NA	ASSLDGTALSYEQY
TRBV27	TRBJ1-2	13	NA	ASRGTGAGFYGYT
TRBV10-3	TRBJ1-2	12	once	AISEGGVYYGYT
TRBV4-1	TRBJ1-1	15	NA	ASSHTSGGRGDTEAF
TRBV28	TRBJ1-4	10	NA	ASLSPHEKLF
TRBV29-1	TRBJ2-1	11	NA	SVARATDNEQF
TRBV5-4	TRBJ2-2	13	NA	ASSPGQANTGELF
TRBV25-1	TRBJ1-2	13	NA	ASSDSRRPNYGYT
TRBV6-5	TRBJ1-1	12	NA	ASIPQEINTEAF
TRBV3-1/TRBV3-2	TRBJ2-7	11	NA	ASSQRTGIEQY
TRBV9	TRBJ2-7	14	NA	ASSVGPTSGVYEQY
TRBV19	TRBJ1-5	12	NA	ASSMGGGHQPQH
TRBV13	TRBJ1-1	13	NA	ASSLGIGGNTEAF
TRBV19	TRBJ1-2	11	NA	ASSPTGNYGYT
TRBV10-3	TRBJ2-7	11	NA	AISDRMEYEQY
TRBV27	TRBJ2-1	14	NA	ASELSGAGGYNEQF
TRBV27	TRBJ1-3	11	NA	ASSTDLGNTIY
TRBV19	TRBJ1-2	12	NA	ASSQMGFGYGYT
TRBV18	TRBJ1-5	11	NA	ASSPMDIQPQH
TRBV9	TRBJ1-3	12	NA	ASSVAGAGNTIY